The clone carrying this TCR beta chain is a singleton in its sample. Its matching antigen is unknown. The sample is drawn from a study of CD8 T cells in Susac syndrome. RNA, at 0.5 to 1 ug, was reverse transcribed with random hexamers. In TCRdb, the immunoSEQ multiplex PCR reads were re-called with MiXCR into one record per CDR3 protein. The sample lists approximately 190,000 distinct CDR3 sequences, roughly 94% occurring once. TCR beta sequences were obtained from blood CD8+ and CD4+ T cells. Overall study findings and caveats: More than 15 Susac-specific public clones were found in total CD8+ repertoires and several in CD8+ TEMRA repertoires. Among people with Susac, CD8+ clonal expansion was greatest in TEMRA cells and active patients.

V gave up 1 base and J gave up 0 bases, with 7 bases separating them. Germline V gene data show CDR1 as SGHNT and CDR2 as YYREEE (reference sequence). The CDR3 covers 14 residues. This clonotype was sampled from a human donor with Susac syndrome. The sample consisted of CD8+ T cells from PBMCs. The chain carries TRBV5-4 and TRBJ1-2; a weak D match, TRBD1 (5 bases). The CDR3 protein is CASSLPGTNYGYTF. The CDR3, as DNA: TGTGCCAGCAGCTTGCCAGGGACTAACTATGGCTACACCTTC.